Shown below are 14 T cell receptor beta chains from a single sample sequenced in a study of shared clonotypes between healthy human individuals (TCRdb year 2020). The library was built by means of the immunoSEQ multiplex PCR assay. TCRdb's version of the immuneACCESS table is confined to in-frame rearrangements and falls short of the full clone set. An unresolved V gene accounts for under half of the shortfall where checked; the remainder is of unknown origin. The table for this sample lists roughly 2.2 million clones; 92% of them were counted only once. Approximately 0.4% of the sample lies in the top ten. The sequenced sample was naive CD4+ T cells from PBMCs. The cell subset or site label corresponds to: CD45RA+ positively selected. These receptors were taken from a man between 18 and 29 years old in good health. Some clones in this sample may be carry-over from other donors' samples.

This clone was picked up a small number of times. The chain combines TRBV2 with TRBJ1-1; 10 nucleotides align to TRBD1. CDR1 and CDR2 (germline): SNHLY, FYNNEI. The V gene end was trimmed by 6 bases and the J gene end by 4 bases; junction bases not matched to a gene: 5. The CDR3 totals 14 residues. The CDR3 reads CASSSDRGSTEAFF. CDR3 bases: TGTGCCAGCAGCTCGGACAGGGGGAGCACTGAAGCTTTCTTT.

This clone has only one observation. The rearrangement links TRBV5-6 to TRBJ1-2; maybe TRBD1 (6 bases). This CDR3 spans 15 amino acids. Trimming took off 5 bases at V and 3 bases at J, with 17 bases between the two ends. Germline V lookup: CDR1 SGHDT, CDR2 YYEEEE. DNA for the CDR3: TGTGCCAGCAGGTTCGGTAGACAGGATTACTATGGCTACACCTTC. Amino acids: CASRFGRQDYYGYTF.

As regards this clone: The same CDR3 can be traced to other DNA sequences in this sample. The chain couples TRBV11-3 to TRBJ2-5; weak D call: TRBD2 (6 bases). This CDR3 spans 14 amino acids. CDR1 and CDR2 (germline): SGHNT, YENEEA. V lost 5 bases, J lost 5 bases, and 15 bases lay in between. In DNA, the CDR3 is TGTGCCAGCAGCCCGGGAACTAGCCGGGAGACCCAGTACTTC. Residues: CASSPGTSRETQYF.

With regard to this clone: A read error may produce the germline difference seen at one junction end. The chain employs TRBV7-8 and TRBJ2-1, with D possibly being TRBD2 (5 bases). CDR3 length: 13 residues. From germline, CDR1 is SGHVS and CDR2 FQNEAQ. DNA of the CDR3: TGTGCCAGCAGCAAAACTAGTTACAGTGAGCAGTTCTTC. It encodes CASSKTSYSEQFF.

A remark on this clone: Additional DNA sequences in this sample encode the identical CDR3. This rearrangement joins TRBV7-9 to TRBJ2-1, with 8 bases fitting TRBD1. V lost 3 bases to trimming and J lost 2 bases; unmatched junction nucleotides: 6. The CDR3 has 16 amino acids. The germline V gene has CDR1 SEHNR and CDR2 FQNEAQ (reference sequence). CDR3 in amino acids: CASSLVDRGTYNEQFF. CDR3 DNA: TGTGCCAGCAGCTTGGTTGACAGGGGAACCTACAATGAGCAGTTCTTC.

This clone was observed once. V and J are TRBV2 and TRBJ2-3, with 12 bases that match TRBD2. The germline CDR1 and CDR2 sequences are SNHLY and FYNNEI. The CDR3 is made up of 18 amino acids. Trimming at V came to 1 base and at J to 5 bases, leaving 10 bases not matched to a gene. The CDR3 protein is CASSEGLLAGGLGDTQYF. The CDR3 DNA follows: TGTGCCAGCAGTGAAGGTTTGCTAGCGGGAGGGCTTGGAGATACGCAGTATTTT.

The chain employs TRBV6-5 and TRBJ1-5; D might be TRBD1 (5 bases). Trimming took off 6 bases at V and 2 bases at J, with 14 bases between the two ends. The CDR3 totals 15 residues. Per the germline V gene, CDR1 is MNHEY and CDR2 is SVGAGI. CDR3 DNA sequence: TGTGCCAGCAGGCCCGACAGTCGGGGCAATCAGCCCCAGCATTTT. This sequence encodes CASRPDSRGNQPQHF.

The chain combines TRBV5-6 with TRBJ2-7, with 7 bases aligning to TRBD1. The CDR3 has 17 residues. Germline CDR1 SGHDT, CDR2 YYEEEE. J lost 3 bases, V lost 0 bases, and 12 bases had no gene match. The CDR3 region has the DNA TGTGCCAGCAGCTTGGCCCCCACAGGGGTAACTCACTACGAGCAGTACTTC. It codes for CASSLAPTGVTHYEQYF.

The sample holds one count of this clone. This sample also contains other DNA sequences that code for the same CDR3. The chain has TRBV7-9 and TRBJ2-7; D is uncertain. Per germline, CDR1 SEHNR and CDR2 FQNEAQ (reference sequence). This CDR3 spans 11 amino acids. Trimming removed 5 bases at V and 3 bases at J, with 5 bases between. In nucleotides, the CDR3 is TGTGCCAGCAGCCCGAACTACGAGCAGTACTTC. It yields the protein CASSPNYEQYF.

The V gene is TRBV5-8, the J gene TRBJ1-1; D remains ambiguous. Germline CDR1 and CDR2: SGHTS and YDEGEE. Trimming left V 4 bases short and J 0 bases short, with 13 bases between. CDR3 length equals 15 residues. The CDR3 is CASSPPTTMNTEAFF. In DNA form, the CDR3 reads TGTGCCAGCAGCCCGCCTACTACAATGAACACTGAAGCTTTCTTT.

V and J are TRBV4-3 and TRBJ2-3; D unresolved. CDR3 length equals 16 residues. Germline V CDR1 and CDR2: LGHNA, YSLEER. The V end lost 1 base, the J end lost 5 bases, and 16 bases lay between the germline ends. For the CDR3, the DNA is TGCGCCAGCAGCCAAGGGGCTTCCCACGTAGGAGATACGCAGTATTTT. Encoded protein: CASSQGASHVGDTQYF.

The chain uses TRBV25-1 and TRBJ1-5; TRBD1 is a possible D gene (6 bases). The CDR3 contains 12 residues. The germline V gene has CDR1 MGHDK and CDR2 SYGVNS. Trimming cost V 9 bases and J 6 bases, with 12 bases left between them. This CDR3 is CARGTKSQPQHF. In nucleotides, the CDR3 is TGTGCCAGGGGGACAAAATCTCAGCCCCAGCATTTT.

The chain has TRBV28 and TRBJ2-6; D is undetermined. V lost 4 bases and J 1 base, leaving 17 bases between the germline ends. Germline V CDR1 and CDR2: MDHEN, SYDVKM. The CDR3 is made up of 18 amino acids. The chain's CDR3 is CASSSPPGPESGANVLTF. Here the CDR3 DNA reads TGTGCCAGCAGTTCCCCACCGGGCCCGGAATCTGGGGCCAACGTCCTGACTTTC.

V usage is TRBV7-9 and J usage is TRBJ1-4; 10 nucleotides match TRBD1. This CDR3 has 16 amino acids. Germline V gene lookup returns CDR1 SEHNR and CDR2 FQNEAQ (reference sequence). V gave up 5 bases and J gave up 7 bases; unmatched junction bases: 10. CDR3 sequence: CASSQIPGQGTEKLFF. CDR3 in DNA: TGTGCCAGCAGCCAAATTCCGGGACAGGGGACTGAAAAACTGTTTTTT. Full variable domain (remainder filled in from reference TRBV7-9 and TRBJ1-4): DTGVSQNPRHKITKRGQNVTFRCDPISEHNRLYWYRQTLGQGPEFLTYFQNEAQLEKSRLLSDRFSAERPKGSFSTLEIQRTEQGDSAMYLCASSQIPGQGTEKLFFGSGTQLSVL.